Listed below are T cell receptor beta chains from one sample, sequenced in a study of blood T cell repertoires in COVID-19. Profiled with immunoSEQ multiplex PCR; TCRdb holds only in-frame clones, not every one. The sample lists about 50,000 clones; 70% to 85% were seen once. The sequenced sample was peripheral blood. The receptors shown here come from a man aged 65 to 79 with acute or convalescent COVID-19. Both conserved end residues are part of each CDR3. A D gene is named only where the DNA matches it firmly. Clone size is shown for a subset of rows, as once, few, many or a class of expanded clone.

>TRBV7-3|TRBJ2-1|NA|NA|15
TGTGCCAGCAGCCCGTCCGGGGGCTCCTACAATGAGCAGTTCTTC
CASSPSGGSYNEQFF
>TRBV7-9|TRBJ2-5|NA|TRBD2|15
TGTGCCAGCAGCTCCCTTGGCGGGAGTTATGAGACCCAGTACTTC
CASSSLGGSYETQYF
>TRBV11-3|TRBJ2-7|NA|NA|17
TGTGCCAGCAGCTTTTCTAGTTCGCGGGGATTCCCCTACGAGCAGTACTTC
CASSFSSSRGFPYEQYF
>TRBV5-1|TRBJ2-2|NA|TRBD2|16
TGCGCCAGCAACCTGGGACTAGCGGGAGTAACCGGGGAGCTGTTTTTT
CASNLGLAGVTGELFF
>TRBV19|TRBJ1-2|NA|NA|14
TGTGCCAGTAGTATAGTAGCCGGGGGCTATGGCTACACCTTC
CASSIVAGGYGYTF
>TRBV5-1|TRBJ1-5|NA|TRBD1|14
TGCGCCAGCAGCCTGACAGGGATCAATCAGCCCCAGCATTTT
CASSLTGINQPQHF
>TRBV7-8|TRBJ2-5|NA|TRBD2|16
TGTGCCAGCAGCCCAGGACTAGCGGGAGGGCCAGAGACCCAGTACTTC
CASSPGLAGGPETQYF
>TRBV30|TRBJ2-1|NA|TRBD2|16
TGTGCCTGGAGGCCTGCTAGCGGGGGAACCTACAATGAGCAGTTCTTC
CAWRPASGGTYNEQFF
>TRBV12-3/TRBV12-4|TRBJ2-2|NA|NA|12
TGTGCCAGCAGTTTCTCCGCCGGGGAGCTGTTTTTT
CASSFSAGELFF
>TRBV24-1|TRBJ1-5|NA|NA|14
TGTGCCACCAGTGCAGGGATTAGCAATCAGCCCCAGCATTTT
CATSAGISNQPQHF
>TRBV29-1|TRBJ1-1|few|NA|13
TGCAGCGTTGAAGTGTCGGTAAACACTGAAGCTTTCTTT
CSVEVSVNTEAFF
>TRBV12-3/TRBV12-4|TRBJ1-1|NA|NA|12
TGTGCCAGCAGTTTACAGGGATTTGAAGCTTTCTTT
CASSLQGFEAFF
>TRBV5-6|TRBJ2-5|once|NA|14
TGTGCCAGCAGCACGTGGGGGCTCGAAGAGACCCAGTACTTC
CASSTWGLEETQYF
>TRBV29-1|TRBJ2-5|NA|TRBD1|15
TGCAGCGTCGGGGTCGACAGGGTGTACCAAGAGACCCAGTACTTC
CSVGVDRVYQETQYF
>TRBV5-1|TRBJ2-6|NA|TRBD1|14
TGCGCCAGCAGCTTGGCCGACAGGGGTGACGTCCTGACTTTC
CASSLADRGDVLTF
>TRBV7-9|TRBJ1-4|NA|NA|14
TGTGCCAGCAGCCCCGGCGACTTAGGCGAAAAACTGTTTTTT
CASSPGDLGEKLFF
>TRBV6-5|TRBJ2-1|few|TRBD2|16
TGTGCCAGCAGTTCCCCAGCGGGAGGATCGAGGAATGAGCAGTTCTTC
CASSSPAGGSRNEQFF
>TRBV15|TRBJ2-4|NA|NA|13
TGTGCCACCAGCAGAGATTTAACAGGAATTACGTACTTC
CATSRDLTGITYF
>TRBV11-3|TRBJ2-1|few|TRBD2|15
TGTGCCAGCAGCTTACTAGCGGGGATCCGGGGTGAGCAGTTCTTC
CASSLLAGIRGEQFF
>TRBV29-1|TRBJ1-5|once|NA|13
TGCAGCGTTGTGACGGGGTCCAATCAGCCCCAGCATTTT
CSVVTGSNQPQHF
>TRBV4-3|TRBJ2-3|NA|TRBD2|16
TGCGCCAGCAGCCAGCGGACTAGCGCCTACACAGATACGCAGTATTTT
CASSQRTSAYTDTQYF
>TRBV3-1/TRBV3-2|TRBJ2-3|NA|TRBD2|19
TGTGCCAGCAGCCAAGAATTCGGGACTAGCGGGAGGCGGACAGATACGCAGTATTTT
CASSQEFGTSGRRTDTQYF
>TRBV19|TRBJ1-3|NA|NA|15
TGTGCCAGTAGCCTAAAACCCGGGGCTGGAAACACCATATATTTT
CASSLKPGAGNTIYF
>TRBV20-1|TRBJ2-7|few|NA|11
TGCAGTGCTAGGGGGGGTTACGAGCAGTACTTC
CSARGGYEQYF
>TRBV9|TRBJ2-6|once|NA|15
TGTGCCAGCAGCGTCGAACTCTCTGGGGCCAACGTCCTGACTTTC
CASSVELSGANVLTF
>TRBV10-3|TRBJ2-2|NA|TRBD2|15
TGTGCCGTCCTACCAGCGGGGCAGCACACCGGGGAGCTGTTTTTT
CAVLPAGQHTGELFF
>TRBV10-2|TRBJ1-2|NA|NA|16
TGCGCCAGCAGTGAGTCAGGTACAGGGTCCAACTATGGCTACACCTTC
CASSESGTGSNYGYTF
>TRBV4-3|TRBJ2-3|NA|NA|12
TGCGCCAGCAGCCAAGACGGGGGTACGCAGTATTTT
CASSQDGGTQYF
>TRBV6-5|TRBJ1-6|few|NA|15
TGTGCCAGCAGTTACCGTTCGCAGGGGAATTCACCCCTCCACTTT
CASSYRSQGNSPLHF
>TRBV5-1|TRBJ2-1|NA|TRBD2|15
TGCGCCAGCAGCGGCGGACTAGCGGGGTTGAATGAGCAGTTCTTC
CASSGGLAGLNEQFF
>TRBV7-8|TRBJ2-1|NA|NA|14
TGTGCCAGCAGCTTTTCCACAGGGAGCAATGAGCAGTTCTTC
CASSFSTGSNEQFF
>TRBV7-9|TRBJ2-7|NA|NA|13
TGTGCCAGCAGCTCACTTGGCTCCTACGAGCAGTACTTC
CASSSLGSYEQYF
>TRBV19|TRBJ1-1|NA|NA|13
TGTGCCAGTAGTAAATCGGGGGACGGTGAAGCTTTCTTT
CASSKSGDGEAFF
>TRBV5-1|TRBJ2-5|NA|TRBD2|17
TGCGCCAGCAGCTTGGGGGGTAGCGGGAGGACGCAAGAGACCCAGTACTTC
CASSLGGSGRTQETQYF
>TRBV9|TRBJ2-3|NA|TRBD2|15
TGTGCCAGCAGCGTAGAAGCGGGAGGGCCTGATACGCAGTATTTT
CASSVEAGGPDTQYF
>TRBV5-1|TRBJ1-1|once|TRBD1|14
TGCGCCACCAAACAGGGGGGGGCGAGCACTGAAGCTTTCTTT
CATKQGGASTEAFF
>TRBV5-4|TRBJ2-2|NA|TRBD1|10
TGTGCCAGCAGCAGGGACAGAAAGTTTTTT
CASSRDRKFF
>TRBV7-3|TRBJ2-3|NA|NA|14
TGTGCCAGCAGCTTAACCGGGGGCACAGATACGCAGTATTTT
CASSLTGGTDTQYF
>TRBV11-3|TRBJ2-5|NA|NA|16
TGTGCCAGCAGCTTAGGGGCCGAGCCCCGCCAAGAGACCCAGTACTTC
CASSLGAEPRQETQYF
>TRBV7-3|TRBJ2-1|NA|TRBD2|15
TGTGCCAGCAGCTTAACGGGAGGGACTAACAATGAGCAGTTCTTC
CASSLTGGTNNEQFF
>TRBV27|TRBJ2-7|NA|NA|13
TGTGCCAGCAGTTACAGGCAGACCTACGAGCAGTACTTC
CASSYRQTYEQYF
>TRBV7-9|TRBJ1-4|NA|TRBD1|14
TGTGCCAGCAGCCGCACAGGGGTTAATGAAAAACTGTTTTTT
CASSRTGVNEKLFF
>TRBV6-5|TRBJ2-5|once|TRBD1|15
TGTGCCAGCAGTTTTGGGACAGGATATCAGGAGACCCAGTACTTC
CASSFGTGYQETQYF
>TRBV6-5|TRBJ1-3|NA|TRBD1|15
TGTGCCAGCAGCGCGACAGGGAACTCTGGAAACACCATATATTTT
CASSATGNSGNTIYF
>TRBV7-2|TRBJ2-2|NA|TRBD2|16
TGTGCCAGCAGCCCCCGACTAGCGGGAAGCACCGGGGAGCTGTTTTTT
CASSPRLAGSTGELFF
>TRBV7-9|TRBJ1-2|few|NA|13
TGTGCCAGCAGCTCCTACAGGGCGGAGGGCTACACCTTC
CASSSYRAEGYTF
>TRBV28|TRBJ2-5|NA|TRBD1|16
TGTGCCAGCAGTTTTCCAGGACAGGGGAGAGGGGAGACCCAGTACTTC
CASSFPGQGRGETQYF